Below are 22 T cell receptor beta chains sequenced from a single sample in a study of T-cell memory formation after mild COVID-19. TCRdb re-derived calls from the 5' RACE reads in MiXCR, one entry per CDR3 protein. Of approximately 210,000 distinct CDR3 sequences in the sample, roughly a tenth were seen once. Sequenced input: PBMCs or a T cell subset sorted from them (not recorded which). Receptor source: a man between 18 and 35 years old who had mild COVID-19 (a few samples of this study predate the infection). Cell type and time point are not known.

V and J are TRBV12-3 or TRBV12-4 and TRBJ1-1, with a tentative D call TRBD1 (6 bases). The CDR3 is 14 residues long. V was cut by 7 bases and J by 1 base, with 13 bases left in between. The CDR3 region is CASTHTGRNTEAFF. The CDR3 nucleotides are TGTGCCAGCACCCATACAGGGAGGAACACTGAAGCTTTCTTT.

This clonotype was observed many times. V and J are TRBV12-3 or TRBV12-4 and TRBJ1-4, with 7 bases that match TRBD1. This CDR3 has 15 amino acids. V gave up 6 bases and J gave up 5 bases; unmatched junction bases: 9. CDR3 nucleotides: TGTGCCAGCAGCATCGGACAGGCACAGAATGAAAAACTGTTTTTT. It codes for CASSIGQAQNEKLFF.

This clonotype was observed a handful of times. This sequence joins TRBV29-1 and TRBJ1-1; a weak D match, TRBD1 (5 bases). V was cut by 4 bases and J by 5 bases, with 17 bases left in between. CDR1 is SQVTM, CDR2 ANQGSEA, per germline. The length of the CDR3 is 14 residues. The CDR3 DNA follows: TGCAGCGTTGGGCGGGGACGGTCGGGAACTGAAGCTTTCTTT. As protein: CSVGRGRSGTEAFF.

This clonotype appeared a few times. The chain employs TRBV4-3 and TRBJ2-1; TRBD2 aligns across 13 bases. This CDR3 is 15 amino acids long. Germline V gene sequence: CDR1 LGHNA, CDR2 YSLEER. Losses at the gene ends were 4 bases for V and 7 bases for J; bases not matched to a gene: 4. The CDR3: CASSPTSGGRNEQFF. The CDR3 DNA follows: TGCGCCAGCAGCCCGACTAGCGGGGGGCGGAATGAGCAGTTCTTC.

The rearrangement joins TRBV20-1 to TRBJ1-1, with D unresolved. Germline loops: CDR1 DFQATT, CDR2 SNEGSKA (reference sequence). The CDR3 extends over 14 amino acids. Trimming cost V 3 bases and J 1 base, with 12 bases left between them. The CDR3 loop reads CSARVLGENTEAFF. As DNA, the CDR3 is TGCAGTGCTAGGGTTTTAGGAGAGAACACTGAAGCTTTCTTT.

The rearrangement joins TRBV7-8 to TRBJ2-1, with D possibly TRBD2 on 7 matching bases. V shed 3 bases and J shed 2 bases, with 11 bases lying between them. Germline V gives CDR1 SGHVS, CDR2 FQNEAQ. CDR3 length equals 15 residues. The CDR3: CASSFSGGPYNEQFF. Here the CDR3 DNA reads TGTGCCAGCAGCTTTTCCGGGGGGCCCTACAATGAGCAGTTCTTC.

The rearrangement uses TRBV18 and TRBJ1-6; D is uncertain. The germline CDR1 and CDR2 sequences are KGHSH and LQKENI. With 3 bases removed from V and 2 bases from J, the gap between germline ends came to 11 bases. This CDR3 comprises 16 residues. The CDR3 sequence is CASSPTAVTYNSPLHF. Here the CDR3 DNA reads TGTGCCAGCTCACCCACCGCCGTTACCTATAATTCACCCCTCCACTTT.

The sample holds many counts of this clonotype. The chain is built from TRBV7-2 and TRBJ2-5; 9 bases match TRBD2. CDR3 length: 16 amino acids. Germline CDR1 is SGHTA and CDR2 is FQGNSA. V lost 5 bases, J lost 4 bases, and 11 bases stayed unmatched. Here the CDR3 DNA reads TGTGCCAGCAGCCCGATAGGGCTAGCGGGAAGAGAGACCCAGTACTTC. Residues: CASSPIGLAGRETQYF.

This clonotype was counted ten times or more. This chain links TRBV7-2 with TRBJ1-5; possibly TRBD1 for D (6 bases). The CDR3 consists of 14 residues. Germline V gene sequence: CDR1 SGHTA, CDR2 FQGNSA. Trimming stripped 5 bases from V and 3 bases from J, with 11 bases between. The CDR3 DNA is TGTGCCAGCAGCCCCAGGGGATCCAATCAGCCCCAGCATTTT. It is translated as CASSPRGSNQPQHF.

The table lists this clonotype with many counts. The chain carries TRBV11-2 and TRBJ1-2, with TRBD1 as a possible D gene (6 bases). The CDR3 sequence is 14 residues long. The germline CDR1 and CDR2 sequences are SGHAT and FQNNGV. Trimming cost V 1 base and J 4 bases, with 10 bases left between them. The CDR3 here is CASSLGLGAYGYTF. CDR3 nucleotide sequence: TGTGCCAGCAGCTTAGGTCTGGGGGCCTATGGCTACACCTTC.

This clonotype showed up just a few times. In DNA, the CDR3 is TGTGCCAGCAGTTACTCGGCGGGAGCCTACGAGCAGTACTTC. Its translation is CASSYSAGAYEQYF. The chain recombines TRBV6-5 with TRBJ2-7, with 7 bases matching TRBD2. The CDR3 has 14 residues. V was clipped by 0 bases and J by 2 bases; unmatched bases: 1. Germline CDR1 MNHEY, CDR2 SVGAGI.

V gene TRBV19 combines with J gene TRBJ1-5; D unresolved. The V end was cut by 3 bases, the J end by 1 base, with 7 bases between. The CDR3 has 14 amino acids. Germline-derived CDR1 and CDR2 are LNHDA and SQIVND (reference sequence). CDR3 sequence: CASSMDHSNQPQHF. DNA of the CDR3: TGTGCCAGTAGTATGGACCACAGCAATCAGCCCCAGCATTTT.

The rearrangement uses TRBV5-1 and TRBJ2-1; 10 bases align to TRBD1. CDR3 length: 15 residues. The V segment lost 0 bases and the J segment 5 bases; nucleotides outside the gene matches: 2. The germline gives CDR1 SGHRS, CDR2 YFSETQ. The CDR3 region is CASSLAGTGDNEQFF. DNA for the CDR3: TGCGCCAGCAGCTTGGCCGGGACAGGGGACAATGAGCAGTTCTTC.

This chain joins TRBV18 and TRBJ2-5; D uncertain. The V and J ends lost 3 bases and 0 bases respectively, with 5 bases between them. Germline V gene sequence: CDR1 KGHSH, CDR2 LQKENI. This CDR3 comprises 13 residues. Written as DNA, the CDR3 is TGTGCCAGCTCACCCCCGTACCAAGAGACCCAGTACTTC. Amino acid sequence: CASSPPYQETQYF.

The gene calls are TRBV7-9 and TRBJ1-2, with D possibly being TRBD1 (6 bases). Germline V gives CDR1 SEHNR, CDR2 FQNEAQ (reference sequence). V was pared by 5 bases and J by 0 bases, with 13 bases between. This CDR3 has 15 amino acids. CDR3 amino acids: CASSPSDSANYGYTF. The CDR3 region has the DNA TGTGCCAGCAGCCCCTCGGACAGTGCTAACTATGGCTACACCTTC.

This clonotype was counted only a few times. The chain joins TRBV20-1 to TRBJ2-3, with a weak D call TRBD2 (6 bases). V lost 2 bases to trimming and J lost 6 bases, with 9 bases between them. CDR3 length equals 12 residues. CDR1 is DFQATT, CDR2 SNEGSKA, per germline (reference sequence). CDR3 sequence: CSARLAYDTQYF. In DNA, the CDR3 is TGCAGTGCTAGACTAGCGTACGATACGCAGTATTTT.

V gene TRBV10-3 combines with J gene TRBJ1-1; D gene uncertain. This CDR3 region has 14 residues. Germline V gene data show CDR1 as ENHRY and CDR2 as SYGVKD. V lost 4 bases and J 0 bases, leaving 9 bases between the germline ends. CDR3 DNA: TGTGCCATCAGTGTAGGCAGAATGAACACTGAAGCTTTCTTT. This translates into CAISVGRMNTEAFF.

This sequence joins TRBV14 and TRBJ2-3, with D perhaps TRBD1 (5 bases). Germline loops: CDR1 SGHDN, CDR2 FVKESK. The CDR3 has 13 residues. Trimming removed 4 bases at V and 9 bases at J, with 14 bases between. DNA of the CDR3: TGTGCCAGCAGCCCATCAGGGATTGGGACGCAGTATTTT. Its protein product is CASSPSGIGTQYF.

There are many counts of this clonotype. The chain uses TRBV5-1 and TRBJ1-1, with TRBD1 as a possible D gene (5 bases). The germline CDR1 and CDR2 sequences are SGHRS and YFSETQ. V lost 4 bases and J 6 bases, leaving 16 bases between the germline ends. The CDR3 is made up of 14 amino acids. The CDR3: CASSVQVFNAEAFF. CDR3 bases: TGCGCCAGCAGCGTACAGGTATTCAACGCTGAAGCTTTCTTT.

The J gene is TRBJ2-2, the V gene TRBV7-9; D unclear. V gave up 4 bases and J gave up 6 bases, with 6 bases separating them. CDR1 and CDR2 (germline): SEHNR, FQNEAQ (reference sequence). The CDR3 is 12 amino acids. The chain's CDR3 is CASSSPAGELFF. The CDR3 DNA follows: TGTGCCAGCAGCTCCCCAGCCGGGGAGCTGTTTTTT. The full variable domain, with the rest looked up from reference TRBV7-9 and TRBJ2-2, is DTGVSQNPRHKITKRGQNVTFRCDPISEHNRLYWYRQTLGQGPEFLTYFQNEAQLEKSRLLSDRFSAERPKGSFSTLEIQRTEQGDSAMYLCASSSPAGELFFGEGSRLTVL.

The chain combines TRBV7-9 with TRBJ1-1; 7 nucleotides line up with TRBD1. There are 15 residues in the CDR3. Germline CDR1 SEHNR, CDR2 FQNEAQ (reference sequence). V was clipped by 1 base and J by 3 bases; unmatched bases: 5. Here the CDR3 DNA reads TGTGCCAGCAGCTTAGAGGGGGCGCGGGACACTGAAGCTTTCTTT. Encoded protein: CASSLEGARDTEAFF.

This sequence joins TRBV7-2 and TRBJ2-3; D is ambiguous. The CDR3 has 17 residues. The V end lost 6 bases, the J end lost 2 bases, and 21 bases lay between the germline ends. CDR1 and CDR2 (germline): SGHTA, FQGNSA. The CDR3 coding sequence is TGTGCCAGCAGGCCTCGCGGCGCAGGAGCAATCACAGATACGCAGTATTTT. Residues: CASRPRGAGAITDTQYF.